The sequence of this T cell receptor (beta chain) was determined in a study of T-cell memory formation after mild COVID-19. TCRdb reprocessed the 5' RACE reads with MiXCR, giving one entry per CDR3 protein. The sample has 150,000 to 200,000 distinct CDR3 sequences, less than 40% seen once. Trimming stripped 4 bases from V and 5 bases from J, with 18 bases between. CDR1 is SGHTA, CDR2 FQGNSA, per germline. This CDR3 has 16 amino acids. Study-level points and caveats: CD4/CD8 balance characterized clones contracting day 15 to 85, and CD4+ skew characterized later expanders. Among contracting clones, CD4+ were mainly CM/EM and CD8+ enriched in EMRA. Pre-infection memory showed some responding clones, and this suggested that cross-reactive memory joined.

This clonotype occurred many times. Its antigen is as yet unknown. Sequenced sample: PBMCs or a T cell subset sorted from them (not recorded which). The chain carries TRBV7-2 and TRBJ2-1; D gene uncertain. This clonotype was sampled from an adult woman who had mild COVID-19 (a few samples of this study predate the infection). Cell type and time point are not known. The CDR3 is CASSSTPTGRNNEQFF. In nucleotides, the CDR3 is TGTGCCAGCAGCTCGACCCCAACTGGACGGAACAATGAGCAGTTCTTC.